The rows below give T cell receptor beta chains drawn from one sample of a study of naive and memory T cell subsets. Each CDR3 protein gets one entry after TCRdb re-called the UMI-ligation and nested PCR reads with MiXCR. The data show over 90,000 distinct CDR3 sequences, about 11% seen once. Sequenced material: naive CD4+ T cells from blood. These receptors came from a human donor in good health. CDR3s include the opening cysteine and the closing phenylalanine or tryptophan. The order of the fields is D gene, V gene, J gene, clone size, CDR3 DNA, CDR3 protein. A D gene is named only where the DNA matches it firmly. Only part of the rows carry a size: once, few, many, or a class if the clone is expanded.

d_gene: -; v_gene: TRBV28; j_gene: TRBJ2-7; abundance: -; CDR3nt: TGTGCCAGCAGCTCCCCCCACAGTCCCCCCTACGAGCAGTACTTC; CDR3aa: CASSSPHSPPYEQYF
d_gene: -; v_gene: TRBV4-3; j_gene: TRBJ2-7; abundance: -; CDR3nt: TGCGCCAGCAGCCCCGGCTCGAAACGCTACGAGCAGTACTTC; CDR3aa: CASSPGSKRYEQYF
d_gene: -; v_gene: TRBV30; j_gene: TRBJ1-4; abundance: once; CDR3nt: TGTGCCTGGAATCTTATCGCAACTAATGAAAAACTGTTTTTT; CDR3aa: CAWNLIATNEKLFF
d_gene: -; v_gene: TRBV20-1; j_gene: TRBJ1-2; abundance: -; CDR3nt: TGCAGTGCTAGAGATCAGGGTTTAGGTGGCTACACCTTC; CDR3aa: CSARDQGLGGYTF
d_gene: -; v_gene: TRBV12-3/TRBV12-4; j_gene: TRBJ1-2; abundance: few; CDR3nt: TGTGCCAGCAGCACCAACCTTGAGGTCTATGGCTACACCTTC; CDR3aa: CASSTNLEVYGYTF
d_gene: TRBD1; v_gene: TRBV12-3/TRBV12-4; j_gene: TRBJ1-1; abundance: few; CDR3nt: TGTGCCAGCAGTTTTTCAGGGGGCCTCACTGAAGCTTTCTTT; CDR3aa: CASSFSGGLTEAFF
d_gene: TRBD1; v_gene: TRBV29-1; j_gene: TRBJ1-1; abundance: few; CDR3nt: TGCAGCGTTGAATACGGGGGACAGATGTACACTGAAGCTTTCTTT; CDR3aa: CSVEYGGQMYTEAFF
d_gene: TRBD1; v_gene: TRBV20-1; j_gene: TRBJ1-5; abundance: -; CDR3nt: TGCAGTGCTAGAGAACAGGGGCAATTACATCAGCCCCAGCATTTT; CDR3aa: CSAREQGQLHQPQHF
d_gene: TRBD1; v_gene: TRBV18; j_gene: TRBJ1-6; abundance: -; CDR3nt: TGTGCCAGCTCACCGGCCGGGACAGGGGGCTCACCCCTCCACTTT; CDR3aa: CASSPAGTGGSPLHF
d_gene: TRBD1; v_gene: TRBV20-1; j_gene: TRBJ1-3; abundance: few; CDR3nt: TGCAGTGCTAGGGTTAGGGACAGCTCTGGAAACACCATATATTTT; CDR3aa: CSARVRDSSGNTIYF
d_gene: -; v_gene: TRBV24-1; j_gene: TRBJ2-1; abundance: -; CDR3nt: TGTGCCACCAGTGGTTGGCAGGGGTACAATGAGCAGTTCTTC; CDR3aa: CATSGWQGYNEQFF